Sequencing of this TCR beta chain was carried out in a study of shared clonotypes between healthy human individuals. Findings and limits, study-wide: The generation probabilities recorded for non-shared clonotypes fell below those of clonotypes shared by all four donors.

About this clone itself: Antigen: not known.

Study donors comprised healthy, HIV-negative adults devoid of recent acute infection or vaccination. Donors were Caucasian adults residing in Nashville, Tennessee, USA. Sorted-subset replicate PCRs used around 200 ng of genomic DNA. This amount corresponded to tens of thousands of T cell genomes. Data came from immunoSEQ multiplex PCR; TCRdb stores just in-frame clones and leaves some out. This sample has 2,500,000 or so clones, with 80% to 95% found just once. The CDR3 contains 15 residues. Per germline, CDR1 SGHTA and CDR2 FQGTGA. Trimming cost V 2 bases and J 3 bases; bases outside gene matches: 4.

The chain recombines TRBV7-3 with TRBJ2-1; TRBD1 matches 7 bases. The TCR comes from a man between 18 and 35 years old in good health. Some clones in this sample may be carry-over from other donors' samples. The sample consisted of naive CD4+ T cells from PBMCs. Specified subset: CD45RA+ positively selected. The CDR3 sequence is CASSLLRTGYNEQFF. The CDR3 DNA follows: TGTGCCAGCAGCTTACTCCGGACAGGCTACAATGAGCAGTTCTTC.